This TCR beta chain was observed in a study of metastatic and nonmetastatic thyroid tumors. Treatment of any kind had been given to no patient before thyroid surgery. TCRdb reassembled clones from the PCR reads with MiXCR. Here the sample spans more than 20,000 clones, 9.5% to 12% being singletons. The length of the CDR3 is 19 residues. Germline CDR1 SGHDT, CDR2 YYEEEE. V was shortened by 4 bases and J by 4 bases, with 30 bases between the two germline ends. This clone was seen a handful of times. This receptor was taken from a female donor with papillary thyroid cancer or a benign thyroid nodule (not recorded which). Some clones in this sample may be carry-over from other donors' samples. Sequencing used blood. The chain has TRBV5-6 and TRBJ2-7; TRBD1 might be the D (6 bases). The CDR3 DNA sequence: TGTGCCAGCAGCCCCCTTGCGGGCCGTATAGGGGGAAACGTGTACGAGCAGTACTTC. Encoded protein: CASSPLAGRIGGNVYEQYF.